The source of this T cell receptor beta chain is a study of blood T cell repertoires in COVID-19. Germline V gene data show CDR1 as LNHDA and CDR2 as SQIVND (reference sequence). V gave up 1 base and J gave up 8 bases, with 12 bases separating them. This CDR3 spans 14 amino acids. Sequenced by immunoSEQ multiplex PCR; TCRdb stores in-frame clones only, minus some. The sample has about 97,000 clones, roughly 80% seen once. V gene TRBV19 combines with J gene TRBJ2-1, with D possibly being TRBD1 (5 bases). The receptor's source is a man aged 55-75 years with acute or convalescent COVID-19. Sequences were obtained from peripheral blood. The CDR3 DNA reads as TGTGCCAGTAGTATAGCTACCCAGGGATATGAGCAGTTCTTC. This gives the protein CASSIATQGYEQFF.